Below, 30 T cell receptor beta chains from the same sample are listed, as sequenced in a study of cytomegalovirus exposure and HLA in healthy donors. The PCR made use of 60 Vbeta and 13 Jbeta primers. Measured with immunoSEQ multiplex PCR; TCRdb has only the in-frame clones, and not every one. This table holds approximately 130,000 clones. Sequencing was performed on PBMCs. The receptors originated from a woman aged 55-69 years in good health and CMV-seronegative.

V is TRBV19 and J is TRBJ2-7, with 9 bases identical to TRBD2. This CDR3 is built from 15 residues. Germline V lookup: CDR1 LNHDA, CDR2 SQIVND (reference sequence). The J segment lost 5 bases and the V segment lost 5 bases, leaving 10 bases of the junction unmatched. CDR3 bases: TGTGCCAGTAGTCCTGCGGGGGGGGGACGCGACGAGCAGTACTTC. Translating gives CASSPAGGGRDEQYF.

The rearrangement links TRBV4-1 to TRBJ1-1, with a possible D match to TRBD1 (5 bases). The CDR3 length is 13 residues. Per the germline V gene, CDR1 is MGHRA and CDR2 is YSYEKL. V lost 0 bases and J lost 5, with 7 bases in between. The CDR3 DNA reads TGCGCCAGCAGCCAAGATAGGGGAACTGAAGCTTTCTTT. It yields the protein CASSQDRGTEAFF.

The chain links TRBV19 to TRBJ2-2; 10 nucleotides agree with TRBD1. The CDR3 loop spans 20 amino acids. Per the germline V gene, CDR1 is LNHDA and CDR2 is SQIVND (reference sequence). Unmatched junction bases numbered 19, after V lost 7 bases and J lost 2 bases. This CDR3 is CASTHTRWGSTGGNTGELFF. Here the CDR3 DNA reads TGTGCCAGTACCCATACGCGATGGGGGTCGACAGGGGGCAACACCGGGGAGCTGTTTTTT.

The J gene is TRBJ2-1, the V gene TRBV28; 8 nucleotides line up with TRBD1. The CDR3 has 15 amino acids. Germline V lookup: CDR1 MDHEN, CDR2 SYDVKM. After removal of 7 bases from V and 8 bases from J, the junction contained 13 bases not matched to a gene. This CDR3 is CASTFGRDRSYEQFF. CDR3 bases: TGTGCCAGCACCTTTGGCCGGGACAGGAGCTATGAGCAGTTCTTC.

The chain recombines TRBV18 with TRBJ1-2, with a possible D match to TRBD1 (6 bases). The CDR3 consists of 14 residues. Trimming left V 6 bases short and J 8 bases short, with 19 bases between. CDR1 KGHSH and CDR2 LQKENI come from the germline V gene. The CDR3: CASSLRRSGDGYTF. The DNA for the CDR3 is TGTGCCAGCTCCCTAAGAAGATCAGGGGACGGCTACACCTTC. The full variable domain, rest sourced from reference TRBV18 and TRBJ1-2, is NAGVMQNPRHLVRRRGQEARLRCSPMKGHSHVYWYRQLPEEGLKFMVYLQKENIIDESGMPKERFSAEFPKEGPSILRIQQVVRGDSAAYFCASSLRRSGDGYTFGSGTRLTVV.

The V call is TRBV19, the J call TRBJ1-5, with D possibly matching TRBD1 (5 bases). V lost 5 bases, J lost 3 bases, and 14 bases lay in between. Germline loops: CDR1 LNHDA, CDR2 SQIVND (reference sequence). This CDR3 is 15 amino acids long. The chain's CDR3 is CASSSQGPLNQPQHF. DNA of the CDR3: TGTGCCAGTAGTTCTCAGGGCCCTCTCAATCAGCCCCAGCATTTT. The full variable domain, completed using reference TRBV19 and TRBJ1-5, is DGGITQSPKYLFRKEGQNVTLSCEQNLNHDAMYWYRQDPGQGLRLIYYSQIVNDFQKGDIAEGYSVSREKKESFPLTVTSAQKNPTAFYLCASSSQGPLNQPQHFGDGTRLSIL.

The chain joins TRBV5-1 to TRBJ2-3, with D unclear. The CDR3 runs 15 residues. The V gene lost 0 bases and the J gene lost 0 bases, with 8 bases spanning the gap. Germline values: CDR1 SGHRS, CDR2 YFSETQ. The CDR3 spells CASSLALLSTDTQYF. The CDR3 coding sequence is TGCGCCAGCAGCTTGGCCCTACTTAGCACAGATACGCAGTATTTT.

The V and J genes are TRBV19 and TRBJ2-2, with 11 bases lining up with TRBD2. V shed 1 base and J 1 base; nucleotides not matched to a gene: 11. This CDR3 is built from 20 residues. Per germline, CDR1 LNHDA and CDR2 SQIVND (reference sequence). CDR3: CASSIGLAGPRPQNTGELFF. For the CDR3, the DNA is TGTGCCAGTAGTATAGGACTAGCGGGACCCCGACCACAGAACACCGGGGAGCTGTTTTTT. Full variable domain (outside the CDR3, taken from reference TRBV19 and TRBJ2-2): DGGITQSPKYLFRKEGQNVTLSCEQNLNHDAMYWYRQDPGQGLRLIYYSQIVNDFQKGDIAEGYSVSREKKESFPLTVTSAQKNPTAFYLCASSIGLAGPRPQNTGELFFGEGSRLTVL.

The V gene is TRBV9, the J gene TRBJ2-7; 8 bases are a match to TRBD1. With 2 bases clipped from V and 5 bases from J, the junction kept 3 bases outside the gene matches. CDR1 and CDR2 from the germline V gene are SGDLS and YYNGEE. The CDR3 covers 13 residues. CDR3 region: CASSVAGGDEQYF. The CDR3 DNA reads TGTGCCAGCAGCGTGGCAGGGGGCGACGAGCAGTACTTC.

V usage is TRBV7-9 and J usage is TRBJ2-7; tentatively, D is TRBD1 (6 bases). Germline CDR1 SEHNR, CDR2 FQNEAQ (reference sequence). The V end was cut by 5 bases, the J end by 2 bases, with 10 bases between. The CDR3 runs 13 residues. The CDR3 DNA reads TGTGCCAGCAGCGGACGACAGGCCTACGAGCAGTACTTC. Translating gives CASSGRQAYEQYF.

The chain recombines TRBV29-1 with TRBJ2-7, with TRBD2 matching over 7 bases. Germline CDR1 SQVTM, CDR2 ANQGSEA. V was clipped by 7 bases and J by 4 bases; unmatched bases: 13. This CDR3 has 14 residues. This CDR3 reads CSASRPGGTYEQYF. The DNA for the CDR3 is TGCAGCGCGTCACGCCCCGGGGGGACGTACGAGCAGTACTTC.

The rearrangement joins TRBV7-2 to TRBJ2-2, with TRBD1 matching over 10 bases. Trimming took 0 bases from V and 7 from J; bases not matched to a gene: 5. The CDR3 loop spans 16 amino acids. The germline V gene encodes CDR1 SGHTA and CDR2 FQGNSA. The CDR3 loop is CASSLADRGRGGELFF. CDR3 nucleotide sequence: TGTGCCAGCAGCTTAGCAGACAGGGGGCGCGGCGGGGAGCTGTTTTTT.

This chain links TRBV18 with TRBJ1-2; D is undetermined. Germline values: CDR1 KGHSH, CDR2 LQKENI. There are 15 residues in the CDR3. V gave up 5 bases and J gave up 7 bases, with 20 bases separating them. CDR3 protein: CASSTTGSLLGGYTF. The CDR3 nucleotides read TGTGCCAGCTCAACCACCGGGTCCTTGCTGGGTGGCTACACCTTC.

The CDR3 protein is CASSYGTGGGYGYTF. DNA of the CDR3: TGTGCCAGCAGTTACGGGACAGGGGGCGGCTATGGCTACACCTTC. The chain joins TRBV6-5 to TRBJ1-2; 12 bases are a match to TRBD1. V was clipped by 2 bases and J by 4 bases; unmatched bases: 2. Germline-derived CDR1 and CDR2 are MNHEY and SVGAGI. The CDR3 totals 15 residues.

Points on this clone: Other DNA sequences in the sample encode the same CDR3. This chain links TRBV5-8 with TRBJ2-7, with 10 bases aligning to TRBD1. The CDR3 length is 15 residues. Per germline, CDR1 SGHTS and CDR2 YDEGEE. J gave up 5 bases and V 0 bases, and 5 bases lay outside the gene matches. The CDR3 loop reads CASSLAGTGVNEQYF. The CDR3 DNA is TGTGCCAGCAGCTTGGCCGGGACAGGGGTGAACGAGCAGTACTTC.

The V call is TRBV28, the J call TRBJ2-7; 14 bases agree with TRBD2. The CDR3 runs to 21 residues. Germline CDR1 is MDHEN and CDR2 is SYDVKM. J was trimmed by 0 bases and V by 3 bases; bases with no gene match: 16. CDR3 loop: CASSFPTGGLAGVALSYEQYF. CDR3 in DNA: TGTGCCAGCAGTTTCCCCACCGGGGGACTAGCGGGAGTGGCACTCTCCTACGAGCAGTACTTC.

The chain recombines TRBV2 with TRBJ1-2; TRBD1 matches at 9 bases. From germline, CDR1 is SNHLY and CDR2 FYNNEI. The trim removed 7 bases at V and 4 bases at J, leaving 4 bases unmatched. This CDR3 spans 13 amino acids. CDR3 sequence (DNA): TGTGCCAGCACGAGGACAGGGGTCTATGGCTACACCTTC. Its translation: CASTRTGVYGYTF. The full variable domain, its missing parts supplied by reference TRBV2 and TRBJ1-2, is EPEVTQTPSHQVTQMGQEVILRCVPISNHLYFYWYRQILGQKVEFLVSFYNNEISEKSEIFDDQFSVERPDGSNFTLKIRSTKLEDSAMYFCASTRTGVYGYTFGSGTRLTVV.

CDR3 DNA sequence: TGTGCCAGCAGCTTTGAGCGGAGGGATTTTGGGCAGTACTTC. Translating gives CASSFERRDFGQYF. J is TRBJ2-7 and V is TRBV7-9, with D maybe TRBD2 (6 bases). This CDR3 has 14 residues. From germline, CDR1 is SEHNR and CDR2 FQNEAQ (reference sequence). Trimming removed 3 bases at V and 9 bases at J, with 18 bases between. The entire variable domain, with the rest obtained from reference TRBV7-9 and TRBJ2-7, is as follows: DTGVSQNPRHKITKRGQNVTFRCDPISEHNRLYWYRQTLGQGPEFLTYFQNEAQLEKSRLLSDRFSAERPKGSFSTLEIQRTEQGDSAMYLCASSFERRDFGQYFGPGTRLTVT.

As to this clone: One junction end does not reproduce the germline sequence, and a read error may be involved. The chain is built from TRBV10-3 and TRBJ2-7; TRBD2 matches at 8 bases. This CDR3 has 13 amino acids. Germline V gene sequence: CDR1 ENHRY, CDR2 SYGVKD. CDR3 amino acids: CATSGASGYEQYF. DNA for the CDR3: TGTGCCACCAGTGGGGCTAGCGGGTACGAGCAGTACTTC.

This sequence joins TRBV6-6 and TRBJ2-5; 9 nucleotides align to TRBD1. This CDR3 contains 15 residues. The V gene's germline CDR1 is MNHNY and CDR2 SVGAGI (reference sequence). The V and J ends lost 5 bases and 5 bases, in that order; junction bases with no gene match: 9. The CDR3: CASSQNRGTGETQYF. CDR3 bases: TGTGCCAGCAGTCAAAACCGTGGGACAGGGGAGACCCAGTACTTC.

This sequence joins TRBV2 and TRBJ1-2; 7 nucleotides agree with TRBD1. CDR3 length: 12 residues. Germline lookup yields CDR1 SNHLY and CDR2 FYNNEI. Trimming removed 6 bases from V and 8 bases from J; junction bases left unmatched: 6. CDR3 residues: CASSTGDGGYTF. CDR3 DNA sequence: TGTGCCAGCAGCACAGGGGATGGCGGCTACACCTTC.

The genes are TRBV27 and TRBJ1-3; D might be TRBD1 (5 bases). Trimming removed 3 bases at V and 7 bases at J, with 13 bases between. The CDR3 extends over 14 amino acids. The germline gives CDR1 MNHEY, CDR2 SMNVEV (reference sequence). The CDR3, as DNA: TGTGCCAGCAGTTTCAGGGCTGGAGGGAACACCATATATTTT. It encodes CASSFRAGGNTIYF.

This chain joins TRBV4-1 and TRBJ2-3, with D maybe TRBD2 (5 bases). The germline CDR1 and CDR2 sequences are MGHRA and YSYEKL. Trimming cost V 1 base and J 5 bases, with 22 bases left between them. The CDR3 consists of 18 residues. CDR3 coding DNA: TGCGCCAGCAGCCAAGTACTCGGCACGGGGATTACGGAAGATACGCAGTATTTT. Residues: CASSQVLGTGITEDTQYF.

The CDR3 region is CASIAQTGGHAKNIQYF. The CDR3 region has the DNA TGTGCCAGTATTGCGCAGACAGGGGGCCATGCCAAAAACATTCAGTACTTC. The rearrangement uses TRBV19 and TRBJ2-4, with 10 bases aligning to TRBD1. The CDR3 has 17 residues. The V segment lost 7 bases and the J segment 1 base; nucleotides outside the gene matches: 10. The germline CDR1 and CDR2 sequences are LNHDA and SQIVND (reference sequence). The full variable domain, in which reference TRBV19 and TRBJ2-4 provide the parts outside the CDR3, is DGGITQSPKYLFRKEGQNVTLSCEQNLNHDAMYWYRQDPGQGLRLIYYSQIVNDFQKGDIAEGYSVSREKKESFPLTVTSAQKNPTAFYLCASIAQTGGHAKNIQYFGAGTRLSVL.

This chain connects TRBV10-3 to TRBJ1-2; 7 bases agree with TRBD1. V gave up 2 bases and J gave up 4 bases; unmatched junction bases: 4. In germline, CDR1 is ENHRY, CDR2 SYGVKD. CDR3 length equals 14 residues. The CDR3 nucleotides read TGTGCCATCAGTGAGCGGGACAGCAGCTATGGCTACACCTTC. Residues: CAISERDSSYGYTF.

The chain couples TRBV19 to TRBJ2-1; tentative D call: TRBD2 (6 bases). CDR1 LNHDA and CDR2 SQIVND come from the germline V gene (reference sequence). The germline V and J ends were trimmed by 6 bases and 0 bases, with 12 bases remaining between them. CDR3 length: 15 amino acids. CDR3: CASSGGITSYNEQFF. The DNA for the CDR3 is TGTGCCAGTAGCGGCGGGATTACCTCCTACAATGAGCAGTTCTTC.

V usage is TRBV2 and J usage is TRBJ1-1; D unclear. The germline V and J ends were trimmed by 6 bases and 1 base, with 6 bases remaining between them. Germline lookup yields CDR1 SNHLY and CDR2 FYNNEI. CDR3 length: 12 amino acids. The chain's CDR3 is CASSRQNTEAFF. For the CDR3, the DNA is TGTGCCAGCAGCCGACAGAACACTGAAGCTTTCTTT.

The V gene is TRBV4-1, the J gene TRBJ2-1, with 8 bases identical to TRBD2. With 0 bases clipped from V and 4 bases from J, the junction kept 5 bases outside the gene matches. The CDR3 totals 16 residues. CDR1 and CDR2 (germline): MGHRA, YSYEKL. The CDR3 DNA is TGCGCCAGCAGCCAAGAGACTAGCGTCTGGTACAATGAGCAGTTCTTC. Translation: CASSQETSVWYNEQFF.

The CDR3 DNA is TGTGCCAGCAGTTTTGCCTCCGGGACTACCCGGACCGGGGAGCTGTTTTTT. Protein: CASSFASGTTRTGELFF. The chain links TRBV7-3 to TRBJ2-2, with 7 bases aligning to TRBD2. This CDR3 region has 17 residues. Germline trimming cut 6 bases from V and 5 bases from J; bases unmatched to any gene: 15. Germline loops: CDR1 SGHTA, CDR2 FQGTGA.

This chain connects TRBV28 to TRBJ2-3, with 9 nucleotides matching TRBD2. Germline V lookup: CDR1 MDHEN, CDR2 SYDVKM. J gave up 5 bases and V 6 bases, and 15 bases lay outside the gene matches. The CDR3 has 17 residues. The CDR3 protein is CASSLLLLAGEGDTQYF. The CDR3 bases are TGTGCCAGCAGCTTACTCCTCTTAGCGGGAGAGGGAGATACGCAGTATTTT.